This TCR beta chain came from a study of blood T cell repertoires in COVID-19. This CDR3 is 12 amino acids long. V was pared by 9 bases and J by 7 bases, with 5 bases of the junction left unmatched. The assay was immunoSEQ multiplex PCR, and TCRdb's table has in-frame clones only and misses some. The sample carries 250,000 to 300,000 clones, about nine tenths recorded once. The sequence was collected from a woman in her thirties with COVID-19, enrolled during active disease. The genes are TRBV12-3 or TRBV12-4 and TRBJ1-5, with TRBD1 matching over 8 bases. Source material: peripheral blood. This CDR3 reads CARNQGAQPQHF. The DNA for the CDR3 is TGTGCCAGGAATCAGGGGGCCCAGCCCCAGCATTTT.